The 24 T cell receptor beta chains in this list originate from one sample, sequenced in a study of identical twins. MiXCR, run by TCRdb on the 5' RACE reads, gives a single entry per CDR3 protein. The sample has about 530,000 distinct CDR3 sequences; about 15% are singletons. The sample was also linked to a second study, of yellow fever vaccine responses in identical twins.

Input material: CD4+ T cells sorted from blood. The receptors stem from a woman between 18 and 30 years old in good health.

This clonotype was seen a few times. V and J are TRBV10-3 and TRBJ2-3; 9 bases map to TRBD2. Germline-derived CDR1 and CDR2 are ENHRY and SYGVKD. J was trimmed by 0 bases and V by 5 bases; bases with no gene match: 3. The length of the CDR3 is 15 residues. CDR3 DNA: TGTGCCATCAGTCAGCTAGCGGGAAGCACAGATACGCAGTATTTT. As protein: CAISQLAGSTDTQYF.

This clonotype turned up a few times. CDR3 DNA: TGTGCCAGCAGTGCGGGACGGTCATACAATGAGCAGTTCTTC. Translated: CASSAGRSYNEQFF. This sequence joins TRBV2 and TRBJ2-1; D possibly uses TRBD1 or TRBD2 (5 bases each). CDR1 is SNHLY, CDR2 FYNNEI, per germline. The CDR3 runs 14 residues. V lost 4 bases to trimming and J lost 4 bases, with 11 bases between them.

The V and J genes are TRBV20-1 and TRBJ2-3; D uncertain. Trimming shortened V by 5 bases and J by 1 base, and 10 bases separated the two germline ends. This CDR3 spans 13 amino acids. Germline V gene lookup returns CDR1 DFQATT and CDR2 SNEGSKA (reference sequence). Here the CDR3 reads CSASTDGTDTQYF. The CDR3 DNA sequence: TGCAGTGCTTCTACCGACGGCACAGATACGCAGTATTTT.

In DNA, the CDR3 is TGCGCCAGCAGCTTCAGAAGACAGGGAGGTACAGATACGCAGTATTTT. Translation: CASSFRRQGGTDTQYF. The rearrangement links TRBV5-1 to TRBJ2-3, with D tentatively TRBD1 (7 bases). There are 16 residues in the CDR3. Trimming took off 2 bases at V and 3 bases at J, with 16 bases between the two ends. Germline V gene sequence: CDR1 SGHRS, CDR2 YFSETQ.

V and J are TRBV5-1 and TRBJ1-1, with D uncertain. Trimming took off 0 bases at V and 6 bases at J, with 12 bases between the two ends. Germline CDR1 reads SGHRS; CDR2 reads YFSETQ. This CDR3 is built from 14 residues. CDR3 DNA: TGCGCCAGCAGCTTGGATGCCGGGGTTCCTGAAGCTTTCTTT. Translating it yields CASSLDAGVPEAFF.

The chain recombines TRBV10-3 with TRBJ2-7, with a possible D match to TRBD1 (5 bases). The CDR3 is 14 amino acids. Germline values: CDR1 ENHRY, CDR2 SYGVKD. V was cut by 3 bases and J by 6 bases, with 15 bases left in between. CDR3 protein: CAISDLSTVGEQYF. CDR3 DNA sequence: TGTGCCATCAGTGACTTGTCGACAGTCGGCGAGCAGTACTTC.

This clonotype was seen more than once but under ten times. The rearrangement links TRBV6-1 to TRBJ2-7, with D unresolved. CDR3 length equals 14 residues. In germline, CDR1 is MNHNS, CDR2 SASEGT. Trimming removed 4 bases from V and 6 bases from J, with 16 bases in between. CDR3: CASSVSSVTGEQYV. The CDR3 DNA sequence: TGTGCCAGCAGTGTATCCTCGGTCACTGGCGAGCAGTACGTC.

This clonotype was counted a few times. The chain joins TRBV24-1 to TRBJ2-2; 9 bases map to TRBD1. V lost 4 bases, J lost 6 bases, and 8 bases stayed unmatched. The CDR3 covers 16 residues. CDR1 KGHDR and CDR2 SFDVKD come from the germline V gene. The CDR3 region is CATSEPGTGRAGELFF. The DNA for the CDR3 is TGTGCCACCAGTGAGCCCGGGACAGGGAGAGCCGGGGAGCTGTTTTTT.

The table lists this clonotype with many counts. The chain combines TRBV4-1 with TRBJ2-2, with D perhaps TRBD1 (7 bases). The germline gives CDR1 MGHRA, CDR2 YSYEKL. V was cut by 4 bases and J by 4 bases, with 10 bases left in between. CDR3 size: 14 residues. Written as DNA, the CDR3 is TGCGCCAGCAGCCCCCAGGGGGGCACCGGGGAGCTGTTTTTT. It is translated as CASSPQGGTGELFF.

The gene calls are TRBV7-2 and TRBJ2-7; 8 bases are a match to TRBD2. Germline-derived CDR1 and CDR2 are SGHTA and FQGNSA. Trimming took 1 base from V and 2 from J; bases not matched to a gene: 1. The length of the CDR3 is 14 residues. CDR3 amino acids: CASSLVGRAYEQYF. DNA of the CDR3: TGTGCCAGCAGCTTAGTCGGGAGGGCCTACGAGCAGTACTTC.

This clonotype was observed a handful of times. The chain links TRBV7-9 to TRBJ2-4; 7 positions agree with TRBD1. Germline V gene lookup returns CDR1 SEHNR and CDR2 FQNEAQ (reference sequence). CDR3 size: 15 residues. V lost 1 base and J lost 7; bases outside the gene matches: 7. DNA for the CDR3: TGTGCCAGCAGCTTAGGGGGGACGACAGGGAACATTCAGTACTTC. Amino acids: CASSLGGTTGNIQYF.

DNA for the CDR3: TGTGCCAGCAGCGGGGGGTCCCAAGAGACCCAGTACTTC. It is translated as CASSGGSQETQYF. The chain has TRBV12-3 or TRBV12-4 and TRBJ2-5; 7 nucleotides agree with TRBD2. This CDR3 is built from 13 residues. The trim removed 6 bases at V and 1 base at J, leaving 2 bases unmatched.

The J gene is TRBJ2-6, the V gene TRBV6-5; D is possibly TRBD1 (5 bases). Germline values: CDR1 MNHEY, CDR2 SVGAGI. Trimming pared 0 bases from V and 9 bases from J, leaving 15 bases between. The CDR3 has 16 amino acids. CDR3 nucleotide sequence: TGTGCCAGCAGTTACTCGAGTCAGGGTCTAGGCAACGTCCTGACTTTC. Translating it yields CASSYSSQGLGNVLTF.

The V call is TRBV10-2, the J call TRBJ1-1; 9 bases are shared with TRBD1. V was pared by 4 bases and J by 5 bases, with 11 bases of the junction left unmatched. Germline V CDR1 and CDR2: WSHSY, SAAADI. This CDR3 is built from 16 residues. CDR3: CASSGGLGQGMTEAFF. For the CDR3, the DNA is TGCGCCAGCAGTGGAGGTTTGGGACAGGGAATGACTGAAGCTTTCTTT.

The CDR3 here is CASTSRWGHEKLFF. CDR3 nucleotides: TGTGCCAGCACCTCCCGGTGGGGACATGAAAAACTGTTTTTT. The J gene is TRBJ1-4, the V gene TRBV12-3 or TRBV12-4; possibly TRBD1 for D (5 bases). The CDR3 spans 14 residues. V gave up 7 bases and J gave up 6 bases, with 15 bases separating them.

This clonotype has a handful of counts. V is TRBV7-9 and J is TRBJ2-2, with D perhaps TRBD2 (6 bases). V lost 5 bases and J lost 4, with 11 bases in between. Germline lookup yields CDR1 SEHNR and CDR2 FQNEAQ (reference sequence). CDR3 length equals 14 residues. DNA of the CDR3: TGTGCCAGCAGCCGGAGGGAGGTCACCGGGGAGCTGTTTTTT. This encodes CASSRREVTGELFF. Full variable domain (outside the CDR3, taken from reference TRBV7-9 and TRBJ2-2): DTGVSQNPRHKITKRGQNVTFRCDPISEHNRLYWYRQTLGQGPEFLTYFQNEAQLEKSRLLSDRFSAERPKGSFSTLEIQRTEQGDSAMYLCASSRREVTGELFFGEGSRLTVL.

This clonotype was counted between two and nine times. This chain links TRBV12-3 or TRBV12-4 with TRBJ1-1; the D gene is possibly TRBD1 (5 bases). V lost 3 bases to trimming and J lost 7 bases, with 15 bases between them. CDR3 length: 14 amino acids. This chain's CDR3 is CASSFGTLGSEAFF. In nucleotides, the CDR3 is TGTGCCAGCAGTTTCGGGACCCTTGGTAGTGAAGCTTTCTTT.

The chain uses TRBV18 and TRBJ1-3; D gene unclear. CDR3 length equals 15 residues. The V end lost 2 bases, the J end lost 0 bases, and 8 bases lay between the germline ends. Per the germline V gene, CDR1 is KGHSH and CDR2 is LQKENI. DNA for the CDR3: TGTGCCAGCTCACCAGACTCCTTCTCTGGAAACACCATATATTTT. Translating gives CASSPDSFSGNTIYF.

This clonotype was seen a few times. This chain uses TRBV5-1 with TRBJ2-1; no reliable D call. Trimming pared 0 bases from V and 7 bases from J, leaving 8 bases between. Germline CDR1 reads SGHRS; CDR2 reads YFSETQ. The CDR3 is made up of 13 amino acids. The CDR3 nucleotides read TGCGCCAGCAGCTTGGAGGGTTGGAATGAGCAGTTCTTC. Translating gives CASSLEGWNEQFF. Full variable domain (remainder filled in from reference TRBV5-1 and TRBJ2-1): KAGVTQTPRYLIKTRGQQVTLSCSPISGHRSVSWYQQTPGQGLQFLFEYFSETQRNKGNFPGRFSGRQFSNSRSEMNVSTLELGDSALYLCASSLEGWNEQFFGPGTRLTVL.

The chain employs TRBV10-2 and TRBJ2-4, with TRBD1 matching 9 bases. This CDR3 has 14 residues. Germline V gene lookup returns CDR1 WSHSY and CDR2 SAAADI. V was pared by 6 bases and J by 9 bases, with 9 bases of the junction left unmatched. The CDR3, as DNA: TGCGCCAGCAGGGGACAGGGAATGAGGGGCATTCAGTACTTC. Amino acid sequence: CASRGQGMRGIQYF.

The DNA of the CDR3 is TGTGCCAGCTCACCAACTAGCAGCCAGGAGACCCAGTACTTC. It encodes CASSPTSSQETQYF. J is TRBJ2-5 and V is TRBV18; D is possibly TRBD2 (6 bases). V gave up 2 bases and J gave up 5 bases, with 12 bases separating them. CDR3 length: 14 residues. Germline CDR1 is KGHSH and CDR2 is LQKENI. Based on the CDR3 plus reference TRBV18 and TRBJ2-5, the full variable domain is NAGVMQNPRHLVRRRGQEARLRCSPMKGHSHVYWYRQLPEEGLKFMVYLQKENIIDESGMPKERFSAEFPKEGPSILRIQQVVRGDSAAYFCASSPTSSQETQYFGPGTRLLVL.

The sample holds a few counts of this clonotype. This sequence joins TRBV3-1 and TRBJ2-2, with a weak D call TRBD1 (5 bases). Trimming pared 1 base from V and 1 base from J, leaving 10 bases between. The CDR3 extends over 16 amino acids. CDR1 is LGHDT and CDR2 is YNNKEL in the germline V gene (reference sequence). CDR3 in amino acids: CASSQGGGRNTGELFF. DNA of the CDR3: TGTGCCAGCAGCCAAGGGGGCGGCAGGAACACCGGGGAGCTGTTTTTT.

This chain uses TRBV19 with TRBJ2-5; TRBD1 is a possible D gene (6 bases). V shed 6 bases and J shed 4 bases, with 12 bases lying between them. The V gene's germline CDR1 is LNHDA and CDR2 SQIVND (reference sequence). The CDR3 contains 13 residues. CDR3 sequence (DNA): TGTGCCAGTAGCCCCCTCAGGGGAGAGACCCAGTACTTC. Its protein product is CASSPLRGETQYF.

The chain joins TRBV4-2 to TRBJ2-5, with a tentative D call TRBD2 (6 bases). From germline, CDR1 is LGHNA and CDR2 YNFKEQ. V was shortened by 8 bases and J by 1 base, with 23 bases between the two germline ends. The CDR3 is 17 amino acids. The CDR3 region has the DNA TGTGCCAGCGGCCCAACCCCTCCGGGACTTCCCCAAGAGACCCAGTACTTC. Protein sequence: CASGPTPPGLPQETQYF.